This is a list of T cell receptor beta chains from one sample in a study of blood T cell repertoires in COVID-19. This table comes from immunoSEQ multiplex PCR, and its TCRdb copy is limited to in-frame clones, with some not included. The data show some 300,000 clones, approximately 86% seen once. The source material was peripheral blood. Receptors originate from a man in his 70s with acute or convalescent COVID-19. CDR3s include the opening cysteine and the closing phenylalanine or tryptophan. D genes are given only for firm matches. Size is stated for part of the rows, as once, few or many counts, or as a class when the clone is expanded.

d_call	clone_size	v_call	j_call	cdr3_nt	cdr3_aa
TRBD1	.	TRBV4-3	TRBJ2-7	TGCGCCAGCAGCCAAGAGGGACAGGTCACCTACGAGCAGTACTTC	CASSQEGQVTYEQYF
TRBD1	.	TRBV5-4	TRBJ1-2	TGTGCCAGCAGCCCTCAGGGGGCGGACTCCTATGGCTACACCTTC	CASSPQGADSYGYTF
TRBD1	.	TRBV4-3	TRBJ2-7	TGCGCCAGCAGCCACCAGACAGGGCAGTACGAGCAGTACTTC	CASSHQTGQYEQYF
.	.	TRBV7-9	TRBJ1-5	TGTGCCAGCAGCAGAGGATCGGGGTTCGGAAATAGCAATCAGCCCCAGCATTTT	CASSRGSGFGNSNQPQHF
.	few	TRBV2	TRBJ1-1	TGTGCCAGCAGTGAATCAGGGATGATTGAAGCTTTCTTT	CASSESGMIEAFF
.	.	TRBV27	TRBJ2-1	TGTGCCAGCAGTTTATTGGGCGTTGGAGAGCAGTTCTTC	CASSLLGVGEQFF
.	once	TRBV5-4	TRBJ2-1	TGTGCCAGCAGCTTGGGTGTTGTGGTGCGGTACTCCTCCTACAATGAGCAGTTCTTC	CASSLGVVVRYSSYNEQFF
.	.	TRBV5-5	TRBJ2-1	TGTGCCAGCAGCTTGGGACCAGGGTACAATGAGCAGTTCTTC	CASSLGPGYNEQFF
.	.	TRBV5-6	TRBJ2-5	TGTGCCAGCAGCTTAGGCAGGGCCCAGACCCAGTACTTC	CASSLGRAQTQYF
.	.	TRBV27	TRBJ1-2	TGTGCCAGCAGTTTATCGGCCCGGACAGAATTCTATGGCTACACCTTC	CASSLSARTEFYGYTF
.	once	TRBV6-1	TRBJ2-1	TGTGCCAGCAGTGGCCAACTAGAAGGTTTGGGGAATGAGCAGTTCTTC	CASSGQLEGLGNEQFF
.	once	TRBV6-1	TRBJ1-4	TGTGCCAGCAGTGAGGTGGGGAAGGGGGAAAAACTGTTTTTT	CASSEVGKGEKLFF
TRBD2	.	TRBV29-1	TRBJ2-3	TGCAGCGTTGTTGCGCTAGCGGGAAGCACAGATACGCAGTATTTT	CSVVALAGSTDTQYF
.	.	TRBV3-1/TRBV3-2	TRBJ1-6	TGTGCCAGCAGCCAAGATTTAGGGGGACGAAATTCACCCCTCCACTTT	CASSQDLGGRNSPLHF
.	.	TRBV4-3	TRBJ1-2	TGCGCCAGCAGCCAAGAATTGCAAGGAGAGGTAAATGGCTACACCTTC	CASSQELQGEVNGYTF
.	.	TRBV6-5	TRBJ2-7	TGTGCCAGCAGTTACGGCAGGTGGACTGAGAAGTACGAGCAGTACTTC	CASSYGRWTEKYEQYF
TRBD1	.	TRBV5-4	TRBJ2-1	TGTGCCACCCAGGGGTGGACAGGGGACAATGAGCAGTTCTTC	CATQGWTGDNEQFF
.	once	TRBV6-2/TRBV6-3	TRBJ2-7	TGTGCCAGCAGTTACTCAACAGACAGGACCCCCGACTACGAGCAGTACTTC	CASSYSTDRTPDYEQYF
TRBD2	.	TRBV5-4	TRBJ2-2	TGTGCCAGCAGCGCTAGCGGAATGAACACCGGGGAGCTGTTTTTT	CASSASGMNTGELFF
TRBD1	.	TRBV6-2/TRBV6-3	TRBJ2-1	TGTGCCAGCAGCACACGCCGGGACAGGGGTGACAATGAGCAGTTCTTC	CASSTRRDRGDNEQFF
.	.	TRBV7-3	TRBJ2-1	TGTGCCAGCAGCTTAACCGGGGGTAATGAGCAGTTCTTC	CASSLTGGNEQFF
TRBD1	.	TRBV10-3	TRBJ1-3	TGTGCCATCACCCCGGACAGGGAAGGAAACACCATATATTTT	CAITPDREGNTIYF
.	.	TRBV29-1	TRBJ2-7	TGCAGCGTGGGGAGTGGTCTCTACGAGCAGTACTTC	CSVGSGLYEQYF
TRBD1	.	TRBV7-2	TRBJ1-2	TGTGCCAGCAGCTTAACGCGGACAGGGAGCTACACCTTC	CASSLTRTGSYTF
TRBD1	.	TRBV4-3	TRBJ1-2	TGCGCCAGCAGCCAAGGGACAGGGGGTGGCTATGGCTACACCTTC	CASSQGTGGGYGYTF
TRBD2	.	TRBV2	TRBJ2-3	TGTGCCAGCAGTGGGTCCTTACTAGCGGGGGTCACAGATACGCAGTATTTT	CASSGSLLAGVTDTQYF
TRBD2	.	TRBV3-1/TRBV3-2	TRBJ2-7	TGTGCCAGCAGCCGGGGACTAGCTGCAAGCGAGCAGTACTTC	CASSRGLAASEQYF
TRBD1	.	TRBV30	TRBJ1-6	TGTGCCTGGAGTGTACTTGGGACAGGTCAGAATTCACCCCTCCACTTT	CAWSVLGTGQNSPLHF
TRBD2	.	TRBV7-2	TRBJ2-1	TGTGCCAGTGCCTTTTCCCCTAGCGGAGGCTACAATGAGCAGTTCTTC	CASAFSPSGGYNEQFF
.	.	TRBV7-9	TRBJ2-7	TGTGCCAGCAGCTCCAGGAATTGGGCTACCTACGAGCAGTACTTC	CASSSRNWATYEQYF
.	.	TRBV10-1	TRBJ2-7	TGCGCCAGCAGCGGGGGGCCCTACTGTTACTACGAGCAGTACTTC	CASSGGPYCYYEQYF
.	.	TRBV6-2/TRBV6-3	TRBJ2-1	TGTGCCAGCAGTTACTTGAGGGTTGGAGTTGTCGATGAGCAGTTCTTC	CASSYLRVGVVDEQFF
TRBD1	.	TRBV7-3	TRBJ2-1	TGTGCCAGCAGCCGGGACAGCTCCTACAATGAGCAGTTCTTC	CASSRDSSYNEQFF
.	.	TRBV25-1	TRBJ1-2	TGTGCCAGCAATGAGGTTGAGGACTATGGCTACACCTTC	CASNEVEDYGYTF
TRBD1	.	TRBV7-2	TRBJ2-2	TGTGCCAGCAGCTCAAACAGGGGTGGGGCCGGGGAGCTGTTTTTT	CASSSNRGGAGELFF
.	.	TRBV2	TRBJ2-7	TGTGCCAGCAGGTGGTACAGGGCCGACGAGCAGTACTTC	CASRWYRADEQYF
.	.	TRBV27	TRBJ2-3	TGTGCCAGCAGCTATTTGGGGGGAAGCACAGATACGCAGTATTTT	CASSYLGGSTDTQYF
TRBD1	.	TRBV18	TRBJ1-1	TGTGCCAGCCGACAGGGACAGAACACTGAAGCTTTCTTT	CASRQGQNTEAFF
.	.	TRBV9	TRBJ1-1	TGTGCCAGCAGCCCACATGCGGGGGTAGCGAACACTGAAGCTTTCTTT	CASSPHAGVANTEAFF
.	.	TRBV4-3	TRBJ1-2	TGCGCCAGCAGCCAAGTAGCGGATAACTATGGCTACACCTTC	CASSQVADNYGYTF
.	.	TRBV5-1	TRBJ1-2	TGCGCCAGCAGCTCTCAGGGGATCAACTATGGCTACACCTTC	CASSSQGINYGYTF
.	.	TRBV12-3/TRBV12-4	TRBJ1-1	TGTGCCAGCAGCCGGGGGTGGACTGAAGCTTTCTTT	CASSRGWTEAFF
.	.	TRBV6-5	TRBJ2-7	TGTGCCAGCAGTTACTCAGAGACTGCTCCTAACGAGCAGTACTTC	CASSYSETAPNEQYF